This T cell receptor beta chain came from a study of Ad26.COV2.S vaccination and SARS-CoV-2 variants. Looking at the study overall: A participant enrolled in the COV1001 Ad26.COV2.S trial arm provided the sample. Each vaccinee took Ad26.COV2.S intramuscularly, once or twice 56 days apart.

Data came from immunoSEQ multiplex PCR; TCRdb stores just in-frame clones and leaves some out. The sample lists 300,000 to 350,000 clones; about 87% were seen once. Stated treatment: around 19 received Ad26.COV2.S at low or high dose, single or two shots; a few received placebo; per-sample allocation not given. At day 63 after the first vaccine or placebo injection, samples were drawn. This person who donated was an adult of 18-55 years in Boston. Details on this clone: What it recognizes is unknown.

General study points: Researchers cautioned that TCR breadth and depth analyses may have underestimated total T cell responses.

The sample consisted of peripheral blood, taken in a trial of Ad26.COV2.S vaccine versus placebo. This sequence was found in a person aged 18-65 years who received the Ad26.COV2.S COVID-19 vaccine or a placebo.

The CDR3 reads CASRRQDSYEQYF. The CDR3 DNA sequence: TGTGCCAGCAGGCGACAGGACTCCTACGAGCAGTACTTC. This chain connects TRBV7-3 to TRBJ2-7, with a weak D call TRBD1 (6 bases). The germline V gene has CDR1 SGHTA and CDR2 FQGTGA. V was clipped by 6 bases and J by 0 bases, with 9 bases between them. This CDR3 has 13 amino acids.